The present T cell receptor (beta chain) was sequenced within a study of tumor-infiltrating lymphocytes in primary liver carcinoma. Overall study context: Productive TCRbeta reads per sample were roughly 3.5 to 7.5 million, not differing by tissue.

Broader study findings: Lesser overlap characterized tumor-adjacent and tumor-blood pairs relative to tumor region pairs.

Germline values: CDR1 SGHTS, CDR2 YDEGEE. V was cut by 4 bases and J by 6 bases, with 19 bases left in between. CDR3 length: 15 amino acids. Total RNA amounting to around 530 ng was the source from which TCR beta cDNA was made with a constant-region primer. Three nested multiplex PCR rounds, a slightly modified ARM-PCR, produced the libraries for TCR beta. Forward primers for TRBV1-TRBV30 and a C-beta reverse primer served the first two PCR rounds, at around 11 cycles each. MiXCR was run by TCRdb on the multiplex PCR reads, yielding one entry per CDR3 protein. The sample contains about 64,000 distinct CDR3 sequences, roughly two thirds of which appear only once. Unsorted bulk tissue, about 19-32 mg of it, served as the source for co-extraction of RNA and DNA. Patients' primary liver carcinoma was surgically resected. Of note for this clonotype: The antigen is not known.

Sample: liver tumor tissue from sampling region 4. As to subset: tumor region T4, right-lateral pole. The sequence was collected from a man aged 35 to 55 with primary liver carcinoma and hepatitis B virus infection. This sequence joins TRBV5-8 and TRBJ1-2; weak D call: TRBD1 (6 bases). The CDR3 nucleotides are TGTGCCAGCAGCCCGGGACAAAACGGAGTCGATGGCTACACCTTC. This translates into CASSPGQNGVDGYTF.